This T cell receptor beta chain comes out of a study of post-analysis software for immune sequencing data. About the study: Included among the disease courses, which were recorded for the cohort, were relapsing-remitting, secondary progressive and progressive-relapsing multiple sclerosis.

This clonotype was seen more than once but under ten times. What it binds is unknown. The V segment lost 2 bases and the J segment 4 bases; nucleotides outside the gene matches: 11. This CDR3 contains 18 residues. Germline CDR1 is SGHVS and CDR2 is FNYEAQ. The TCR beta cDNA libraries carried unique molecular identifiers. TCRdb recomputed calls from the PCR reads with MiXCR, one row per CDR3 protein. In the table there are 430,000 or so distinct CDR3 sequences, 30% to 45% of which are singletons. Study-level points and caveats: Multiple sclerosis patients had significantly lower normalized Chao1 diversity than controls. Compared with controls, patients had more of about five TRBV segments, including TRBV5-6, TRBV5-1 and TRBV20-1.

This sequence joins TRBV7-6 and TRBJ2-6; 7 bases match TRBD2. The sequence derives from a girl aged 2 to 10 with multiple sclerosis. Specimen: blood. The CDR3 sequence is CASSLYAGALSGANVLTF. As DNA, the CDR3 is TGTGCCAGCAGCTTATATGCGGGAGCACTCTCGGGGGCCAACGTCCTGACTTTC.